The 14 T cell receptor beta chains below come from one sample, sequenced in a study of cytomegalovirus exposure and HLA in healthy donors. This PCR relied on a set of 60 Vbeta primers and 13 Jbeta primers. The repertoire was sequenced with immunoSEQ multiplex PCR; TCRdb's copy has only in-frame clones and lacks some. The table includes 150,000 to 180,000 clones, more than 75% detected once. Sequencing input: PBMCs. The source is a man younger than 40 in good health and CMV-seropositive.

The chain combines TRBV5-4 with TRBJ1-2; TRBD1 matches 9 bases. Germline values: CDR1 SGHNT, CDR2 YYREEE (reference sequence). This CDR3 is built from 15 residues. V shed 0 bases and J 8 bases; nucleotides not matched to a gene: 8. CDR3 residues: CASSLGITGGEGYTF. CDR3 DNA: TGTGCCAGCAGCTTGGGGATCACAGGGGGCGAAGGCTACACCTTC.

The chain employs TRBV11-2 and TRBJ1-2, with 7 bases fitting TRBD1. In germline, CDR1 is SGHAT, CDR2 FQNNGV. Trimming removed 5 bases from V and 0 bases from J; junction bases left unmatched: 9. This CDR3 comprises 16 residues. The CDR3, as DNA: TGTGCCAGCAGCGCCGTGAGGGGGCGGACTAACTATGGCTACACCTTC. This translates into CASSAVRGRTNYGYTF.

This chain uses TRBV7-9 with TRBJ2-2; D is ambiguous. V dropped 5 bases and J dropped 5 bases, with 6 bases sitting between them. Germline V gene lookup returns CDR1 SEHNR and CDR2 FQNEAQ (reference sequence). The CDR3 is 12 residues long. In DNA form, the CDR3 reads TGTGCCAGCAGCAGTCAGACCGGGGAGCTGTTTTTT. Translating gives CASSSQTGELFF.

The chain has TRBV7-9 and TRBJ2-7; 7 bases agree with TRBD1. Germline V gene lookup returns CDR1 SEHNR and CDR2 FQNEAQ (reference sequence). This CDR3 has 14 residues. The ends lost 5 bases at V and 0 bases at J; junction bases unmatched: 4. In nucleotides, the CDR3 is TGTGCCAGCAGCGACCGGGACAGCTCCTACGAGCAGTACTTC. Translation gives CASSDRDSSYEQYF.

This clone was recorded only once. The chain combines TRBV10-3 with TRBJ2-5; 12 nucleotides line up with TRBD2. There are 18 residues in the CDR3. Germline V gene sequence: CDR1 ENHRY, CDR2 SYGVKD. J gave up 4 bases and V 7 bases, and 16 bases lay outside the gene matches. This chain's CDR3 is CAITPPRLAGVDSETQYF. The CDR3 coding sequence is TGTGCCATCACTCCACCAAGACTAGCGGGAGTGGACTCAGAGACCCAGTACTTC.

The gene calls are TRBV28 and TRBJ2-7, with 9 bases fitting TRBD1. The germline gives CDR1 MDHEN, CDR2 SYDVKM. This CDR3 has 13 residues. The junction had 3 bases not matched to a gene; V was cut back by 4 bases and J by 5 bases. CDR3 sequence (DNA): TGTGCCAGCAGTTACCGGACAGGGGACGAGCAGTACTTC. Translating gives CASSYRTGDEQYF. The full variable domain, with the rest looked up from reference TRBV28 and TRBJ2-7, is DVKVTQSSRYLVKRTGEKVFLECVQDMDHENMFWYRQDPGLGLRLIYFSYDVKMKEKGDIPEGYSVSREKKERFSLILESASTNQTSMYLCASSYRTGDEQYFGPGTRLTVT.

This chain joins TRBV7-6 and TRBJ2-7; 8 nucleotides match TRBD1. The CDR3 length is 15 residues. The J segment lost 5 bases and the V segment lost 7 bases, leaving 13 bases of the junction unmatched. Looked up from germline, CDR1 is SGHVS and CDR2 is FNYEAQ. CDR3 loop: CASTPARAGGNEQYF. The DNA of the CDR3 is TGTGCCAGCACCCCCGCCCGAGCAGGGGGCAACGAGCAGTACTTC.

This chain connects TRBV7-2 to TRBJ2-7, with 9 bases that match TRBD2. The CDR3 runs 15 residues. Trimming at V came to 4 bases and at J to 4 bases, leaving 8 bases not matched to a gene. Germline V lookup: CDR1 SGHTA, CDR2 FQGNSA. CDR3 loop: CASSSRAGGPYEQYF. The DNA for the CDR3 is TGTGCCAGCAGCTCCCGGGCGGGAGGGCCGTACGAGCAGTACTTC. Full variable domain (remainder filled in from reference TRBV7-2 and TRBJ2-7): GAGVSQSPSNKVTEKGKDVELRCDPISGHTALYWYRQSLGQGLEFLIYFQGNSAPDKSGLPSDRFSAERTGGSVSTLTIQRTQQEDSAVYLCASSSRAGGPYEQYFGPGTRLTVT.

The V gene is TRBV2, the J gene TRBJ1-5, with a possible D match to TRBD1 (6 bases). Germline V lookup: CDR1 SNHLY, CDR2 FYNNEI. The CDR3 runs to 14 residues. V shed 6 bases and J shed 0 bases, with 9 bases lying between them. This chain's CDR3 is CASRGDNSNQPQHF. CDR3 DNA: TGTGCCAGCAGAGGGGACAATAGCAATCAGCCCCAGCATTTT.

V and J are TRBV4-1 and TRBJ2-1, with 10 bases identical to TRBD2. V shed 4 bases, J shed 2 bases, and the junction held 8 bases outside the gene matches. The CDR3 consists of 17 residues. The germline V gene encodes CDR1 MGHRA and CDR2 YSYEKL. The CDR3 spells CASSPPPTSGAYNEQFF. The CDR3 DNA follows: TGCGCCAGCAGCCCGCCCCCCACTAGCGGGGCCTACAATGAGCAGTTCTTC.

This chain links TRBV7-3 with TRBJ2-1, with 7 nucleotides matching TRBD2. CDR1 SGHTA and CDR2 FQGTGA come from the germline V gene. The CDR3 sequence is 15 residues long. J was trimmed by 3 bases and V by 5 bases; bases with no gene match: 7. The CDR3 coding sequence is TGTGCCAGCAGCCCGACCGGGACTAACTACAATGAGCAGTTCTTC. Protein: CASSPTGTNYNEQFF.

This chain links TRBV11-2 with TRBJ2-7; D is ambiguous. The V end was cut by 1 base, the J end by 4 bases, with 14 bases between. CDR1 is SGHAT, CDR2 FQNNGV, per germline. CDR3 length: 15 amino acids. The CDR3 sequence is CASSLARVHIYEQYF. In DNA form, the CDR3 reads TGTGCCAGCAGCTTAGCCCGGGTACACATTTACGAGCAGTACTTC.

Only one count was recorded for this clone. This chain joins TRBV5-1 and TRBJ2-1; 9 bases are shared with TRBD1. This CDR3 comprises 17 residues. The V gene's germline CDR1 is SGHRS and CDR2 YFSETQ. V shed 3 bases and J 3 bases; nucleotides not matched to a gene: 10. The CDR3 coding sequence is TGCGCCAGCAGCTCATATACCGGGACAGGGATCTACAATGAGCAGTTCTTC. It yields the protein CASSSYTGTGIYNEQFF.

The chain employs TRBV6-5 and TRBJ2-6; D not certain. Trimming took 5 bases from V and 7 from J, leaving 9 bases between them. The V gene's germline CDR1 is MNHEY and CDR2 SVGAGI. The CDR3 extends over 13 amino acids. The CDR3 coding sequence is TGTGCCAGCAGTCCCCGCGTCGCCAACGTCCTGACTTTC. It encodes CASSPRVANVLTF.